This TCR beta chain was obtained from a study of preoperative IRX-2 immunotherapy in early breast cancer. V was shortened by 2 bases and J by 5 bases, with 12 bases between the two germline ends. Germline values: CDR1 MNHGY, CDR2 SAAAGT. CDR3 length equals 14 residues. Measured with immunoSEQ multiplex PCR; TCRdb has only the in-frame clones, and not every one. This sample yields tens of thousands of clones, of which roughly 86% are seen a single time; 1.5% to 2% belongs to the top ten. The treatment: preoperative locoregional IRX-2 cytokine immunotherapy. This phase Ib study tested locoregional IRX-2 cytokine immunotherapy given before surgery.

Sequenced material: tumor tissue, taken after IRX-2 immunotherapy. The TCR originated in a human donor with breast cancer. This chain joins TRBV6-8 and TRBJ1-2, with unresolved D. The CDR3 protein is CASSYTQLDYGYTF. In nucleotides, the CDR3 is TGTGCCAGCAGTTACACTCAACTAGATTATGGCTACACCTTC.